This TCR beta chain is drawn from a study of blood T cell repertoires in COVID-19. The CDR3 consists of 16 residues. With 1 base clipped from V and 2 bases from J, the junction kept 4 bases outside the gene matches. Clones were read by immunoSEQ multiplex PCR, and TCRdb kept only the in-frame ones, dropping some. The sample records 150,000 to 200,000 clones, 65% to 85% being singletons. This chain joins TRBV5-3 and TRBJ2-2; 8 bases fit TRBD2. TRBV5-3 is filed as an ORF, its function uncertain. This TCR was sampled from a woman of 80 years or more with active or convalescent COVID-19. Sequencing used peripheral blood. CDR3: CARSLSSGANTGELFF. CDR3 DNA sequence: TGTGCCAGAAGCTTGAGTAGCGGGGCTAACACCGGGGAGCTGTTTTTT.